The T cell receptor (beta chain) described here comes from a study of cytomegalovirus exposure and HLA in healthy donors. From germline, CDR1 is MGHRA and CDR2 YSYEKL. V dropped 1 base and J dropped 8; count of bases not matched to a gene: 6. The CDR3 runs 16 residues. Only one count was recorded for this clone. The target antigen is unknown. Study-level points and caveats: Segments of the TCR beta V type were, in most cases, productive about 87% or about 30% of the time in an earlier analysis. Reports showed the classifier diagnosing cytomegalovirus status with high specificity and sensitivity.

PCR used 60 Vbeta primers and 13 Jbeta primers. The authors' processing: In a later analysis, 80 million to 100 million unique TCR beta chains included roughly 11 million shared by two or more donors. Using immunoSEQ multiplex PCR, the repertoire was profiled, and TCRdb retains in-frame clones only, with some absent. V and J calls and clone size are copied from that table; D and trimming were computed from the DNA. The table has roughly 88,000 clones, 60% to 85% seen once. The sample comprised PBMCs. The chain carries TRBV4-1 and TRBJ2-1; 12 positions agree with TRBD2. This receptor was taken from a man aged 25-45 years in good health and CMV-seropositive. CDR3 in DNA: TGCGCCAGCAGCCAAGGTTCTAGCGGGAGGGCCTATGAGCAGTTCTTC. This gives the protein CASSQGSSGRAYEQFF.